The next 10 T cell receptor beta chains were all read from a single sample in a study of early T cells in non-severe SARS-CoV-2 infection. TCRdb passed the 5' RACE reads through MiXCR, listing each CDR3 protein once. In the table there are around 60,000 distinct CDR3 sequences, around an eighth of which are singletons. The sequenced sample was whole blood. These receptors were taken from an adult who was a healthcare worker with PCR-confirmed SARS-CoV-2 infection or an uninfected control (not recorded which).

This clonotype showed up just a few times. The chain employs TRBV7-9 and TRBJ2-7; D may be TRBD1 or TRBD2 (5 bases each). Trimming cost V 1 base and J 1 base, with 11 bases left between them. The CDR3 is 15 residues long. CDR1 and CDR2 (germline): SEHNR, FQNEAQ (reference sequence). CDR3 residues: CASSLEAGSSYEQYF. As DNA, the CDR3 is TGTGCCAGCAGCTTAGAGGCAGGGAGTTCCTACGAGCAGTACTTC. The full variable domain, completed using reference TRBV7-9 and TRBJ2-7, is DTGVSQNPRHKITKRGQNVTFRCDPISEHNRLYWYRQTLGQGPEFLTYFQNEAQLEKSRLLSDRFSAERPKGSFSTLEIQRTEQGDSAMYLCASSLEAGSSYEQYFGPGTRLTVT.

This clonotype was found many times. The chain uses TRBV6-2 or TRBV6-3 and TRBJ2-7, with D perhaps being TRBD1 or TRBD2 (5 bases each). The germline CDR1 and CDR2 sequences are MNHEY and SVGEGT. The CDR3 length is 15 residues. V was pared by 3 bases and J by 2 bases, with 14 bases between. The DNA for the CDR3 is TGTGCCAGCAGTTATCGTGGGGACCCGACCTACGAGCAGTACTTC. It is translated as CASSYRGDPTYEQYF.

V is TRBV13 and J is TRBJ1-3; TRBD1 is a possible D gene (6 bases). The V gene's germline CDR1 is PRHDT and CDR2 FYEKMQ (reference sequence). The CDR3 is 15 amino acids. Trimming shortened V by 2 bases and J by 5 bases, and 13 bases separated the two germline ends. CDR3 nucleotides: TGTGCCAGCAGCTTACAGCTGGACAGCCGAAACACCATATATTTT. Protein: CASSLQLDSRNTIYF.

This clonotype appeared many times. The V gene is TRBV20-1, the J gene TRBJ2-7; the D gene is possibly TRBD2 (5 bases). Trimming took off 5 bases at V and 7 bases at J, with 9 bases between the two ends. The CDR3 is 10 residues long. Looked up from germline, CDR1 is DFQATT and CDR2 is SNEGSKA (reference sequence). The CDR3 region has the DNA TGCAGTGCTTATCCGGGGGAGCAGTACTTC. Translation: CSAYPGEQYF.

The chain recombines TRBV6-2 or TRBV6-3 with TRBJ2-3; no definite D call. The CDR3 is 11 amino acids. The germline CDR1 and CDR2 sequences are MNHEY and SVGEGT. Trimming removed 2 bases at V and 5 bases at J, with 2 bases between. In DNA form, the CDR3 reads TGTGCCAGCAGTTACAGAGATACGCAGTATTTT. It is translated as CASSYRDTQYF.

This clonotype was seen a handful of times. In DNA, the CDR3 is TGTGCCAGTAGTATAGCCGGAGGATCAGGAAACACCATATATTTT. It codes for CASSIAGGSGNTIYF. The J gene is TRBJ1-3, the V gene TRBV19, with D unclear. Germline V gene data show CDR1 as LNHDA and CDR2 as SQIVND (reference sequence). V was trimmed by 1 base and J by 4 bases, leaving 11 bases between them. The CDR3 is made up of 15 amino acids.

The J gene is TRBJ1-2, the V gene TRBV12-3 or TRBV12-4, with D unresolved. The CDR3 extends over 13 amino acids. The V gene lost 8 bases and the J gene lost 9 bases, with 19 bases spanning the gap. Here the CDR3 DNA reads TGTGCCAGCTCTCGCGAGACCACGAGTAGCTACACCTTC. It translates to CASSRETTSSYTF.

As concerns this clonotype: A read error may account for a junction end that differs from germline. The genes are TRBV18 and TRBJ2-6; no firm D call. The CDR3 length is 14 residues. Per the germline V gene, CDR1 is KGHSH and CDR2 is LQKENI. CDR3 in amino acids: CASSPMDGTNVLTF. The CDR3 DNA sequence: TGTGCCAGCTCACCAATGGATGGGACCAACGTCCTGACTTTC.

This clonotype has at least ten counts. The V gene is TRBV5-1, the J gene TRBJ2-1; TRBD2 is a possible D gene (6 bases). V lost 3 bases and J 2 bases, leaving 9 bases between the germline ends. The CDR3 is made up of 14 amino acids. The germline CDR1 and CDR2 sequences are SGHRS and YFSETQ. CDR3 residues: CASSSSAAYNEQFF. The CDR3 DNA follows: TGCGCCAGCAGCTCTAGCGCCGCCTACAATGAGCAGTTCTTC.

The gene calls are TRBV28 and TRBJ2-7; D remains unclear. The CDR3 loop spans 13 amino acids. Trimming left V 4 bases short and J 6 bases short, with 13 bases between. Germline values: CDR1 MDHEN, CDR2 SYDVKM. The CDR3 coding sequence is TGTGCCAGCAGTTCTCACATGTCGGGCGAGCAGTACTTC. This encodes CASSSHMSGEQYF.